Shown below are 24 T cell receptor beta chains from a single sample sequenced in a study of shared clonotypes between healthy human individuals. Clones were sequenced by immunoSEQ multiplex PCR, and TCRdb holds only the in-frame ones, with some missing. Among about 600,000 clones, around 97% were seen once, and the ten largest hold 0.055% to 0.07%. Sequencing was carried out using naive CD4+ T cells sorted from blood. This sample's subset: CD45RA+ positively selected. These receptors were taken from a young woman in good health.

The CDR3 nucleotides read TGTGCCAGCAGCTTAGGTCCTGGGGTCGCGGGAAACACCATATATTTT. Translation: CASSLGPGVAGNTIYF. The chain joins TRBV7-2 to TRBJ1-3; D is undetermined. Germline loops: CDR1 SGHTA, CDR2 FQGNSA. V was clipped by 1 base and J by 4 bases, with 14 bases between them. This CDR3 has 16 residues.

This clone was counted a single time. The chain recombines TRBV28 with TRBJ1-5; D not resolved. Between the trimmed V and J ends, which lost 2 bases and 9 bases, there was a span of 8 bases. CDR3 size: 12 residues. Germline CDR1 and CDR2: MDHEN and SYDVKM. CDR3 nucleotides: TGTGCCAGCAGTTTACGCCTTCCGCCCCAGCATTTT. Its translation is CASSLRLPPQHF.

This sequence joins TRBV18 and TRBJ1-1; TRBD1 aligns across 7 bases. The CDR3 spans 15 residues. Germline V gene lookup returns CDR1 KGHSH and CDR2 LQKENI. Losses at the gene ends were 3 bases for V and 3 bases for J; bases not matched to a gene: 7. CDR3 in amino acids: CASSPLTGRDTEAFF. The CDR3 DNA is TGTGCCAGCTCACCCCTGACAGGGAGGGACACTGAAGCTTTCTTT. Based on the CDR3 plus reference TRBV18 and TRBJ1-1, the full variable domain is NAGVMQNPRHLVRRRGQEARLRCSPMKGHSHVYWYRQLPEEGLKFMVYLQKENIIDESGMPKERFSAEFPKEGPSILRIQQVVRGDSAAYFCASSPLTGRDTEAFFGQGTRLTVV.

DNA of the CDR3: TGTGCCAGCAGCCGGGCCCTGGACGGTGAAAAACTGTTTTTT. This sequence encodes CASSRALDGEKLFF. The chain carries TRBV7-9 and TRBJ1-4, with unresolved D. Between the trimmed V and J ends, which lost 5 bases and 7 bases, there was a span of 14 bases. The CDR3 consists of 14 residues. CDR1 and CDR2 (germline): SEHNR, FQNEAQ (reference sequence).

Concerning this clone itself: Other DNA sequences from this sample encode an identical CDR3 as well. V gene TRBV6-6 combines with J gene TRBJ2-1; D is unresolved. V lost 3 bases and J lost 7, with 4 bases in between. This CDR3 region has 11 residues. From germline, CDR1 is MNHNY and CDR2 SVGAGI (reference sequence). In nucleotides, the CDR3 is TGTGCCAGCAGTTATTTGAATGAGCAGTTCTTC. Residues: CASSYLNEQFF.

The J gene is TRBJ2-5, the V gene TRBV12-2; TRBD1 is the table's D call and was not checked against the DNA. TRBV12-2 is classified as a pseudogene. CDR3 length: 17 amino acids. CDR3 DNA: TGTGCAAGTCGCTTAGGGCCGGGACAGGGATCTCCAGAGACCCAGTACTTC. Its translation is CASRLGPGQGSPETQYF.

The chain carries TRBV4-1 and TRBJ1-5; D remains ambiguous. CDR3 length: 13 residues. Trimming removed 3 bases from V and 4 bases from J, with 7 bases in between. Germline-derived CDR1 and CDR2 are MGHRA and YSYEKL. The CDR3 spells CASSQDLNQPQHF. The CDR3 DNA follows: TGCGCCAGCAGCCAGGACCTTAATCAGCCCCAGCATTTT.

V usage is TRBV5-1 and J usage is TRBJ2-3; D is undetermined. The V and J ends lost 0 bases and 2 bases respectively, with 7 bases between them. Germline V gene data show CDR1 as SGHRS and CDR2 as YFSETQ. This CDR3 region has 14 residues. CDR3 residues: CASSLVTVTDTQYF. The CDR3 DNA reads TGCGCCAGCAGCTTGGTTACGGTCACAGATACGCAGTATTTT.

The chain carries TRBV19 and TRBJ1-2, with TRBD1 matching 7 bases. CDR3 length: 14 residues. J was trimmed by 3 bases and V by 4 bases; bases with no gene match: 5. CDR1 and CDR2 (germline): LNHDA, SQIVND (reference sequence). As DNA, the CDR3 is TGTGCCAGTAGTAAGGACAGGAGGGACTATGGCTACACCTTC. This encodes CASSKDRRDYGYTF.

The chain combines TRBV20-1 with TRBJ1-1; D gene unclear. Trimming pared 4 bases from V and 8 bases from J, leaving 11 bases between. The CDR3 contains 11 residues. The germline V gene encodes CDR1 DFQATT and CDR2 SNEGSKA (reference sequence). CDR3 DNA sequence: TGCAGTGCTAACCCCGCGGACGAAGCTTTCTTT. This encodes CSANPADEAFF.

As concerns this clone: Other DNA variants within this sample encode the same CDR3. The rearrangement links TRBV7-3 to TRBJ2-3; tentatively, D is TRBD2 (6 bases). The CDR3 loop spans 14 amino acids. The germline gives CDR1 SGHTA, CDR2 FQGTGA. Trimming shortened V by 4 bases and J by 0 bases, and 8 bases separated the two germline ends. CDR3 nucleotides: TGTGCCAGCAGCTCAAGCGGGAGCACAGATACGCAGTATTTT. Protein product: CASSSSGSTDTQYF.

This rearrangement joins TRBV6-5 to TRBJ2-1, with D unresolved. This CDR3 spans 11 amino acids. V lost 2 bases and J lost 9, with 5 bases in between. Germline V lookup: CDR1 MNHEY, CDR2 SVGAGI. CDR3 coding DNA: TGTGCCAGCAGTTACGGTCCTGAGCAGTTCTTC. Translation: CASSYGPEQFF.

This clone came up a few times. The chain employs TRBV28 and TRBJ2-7, with 7 bases fitting TRBD1. After removal of 7 bases from V and 0 bases from J, the junction contained 3 bases not matched to a gene. The CDR3 is 13 amino acids. Germline CDR1 MDHEN, CDR2 SYDVKM. In nucleotides, the CDR3 is TGTGCCAGCAACGACAGGGTCTCCTACGAGCAGTACTTC. Amino acid sequence: CASNDRVSYEQYF.

With respect to this clone: The sample has other DNA sequences that encode this CDR3 too. The chain joins TRBV9 to TRBJ2-2, with 7 bases aligning to TRBD2. The CDR3 is 17 amino acids. The V gene's germline CDR1 is SGDLS and CDR2 YYNGEE. Trimming took 0 bases from V and 0 from J; bases not matched to a gene: 5. The CDR3, as DNA: TGTGCCAGCAGCGTAGTCGGCCTAGCGGCGAACACCGGGGAGCTGTTTTTT. It encodes CASSVVGLAANTGELFF.

The CDR3 reads CATSNDRPSTEAFF. Written as DNA, the CDR3 is TGTGCCACCAGCAACGACAGGCCGAGCACTGAAGCTTTCTTT. The V and J genes are TRBV15 and TRBJ1-1, with D tentatively TRBD1 (6 bases). Trimming removed 4 bases from V and 4 bases from J, with 13 bases in between. Germline CDR1 and CDR2: LNHNV and YYDKDF (reference sequence). The CDR3 sequence is 14 residues long.

This clone has a single count. The V and J genes are TRBV9 and TRBJ2-3; 7 nucleotides align to TRBD1. This CDR3 spans 14 amino acids. CDR1 and CDR2 (germline): SGDLS, YYNGEE. J lost 2 bases, V lost 3 bases, and 3 bases had no gene match. The CDR3 sequence: CASSEGAFTDTQYF. CDR3 in DNA: TGTGCCAGCAGCGAGGGGGCCTTCACAGATACGCAGTATTTT.

This rearrangement joins TRBV7-9 to TRBJ2-2, with no clear D. V was trimmed by 5 bases and J by 0 bases, leaving 10 bases between them. This CDR3 contains 15 residues. Germline CDR1 is SEHNR and CDR2 is FQNEAQ (reference sequence). The CDR3 nucleotides read TGTGCCAGCAGCCTCGGGTTCGCGAACACCGGGGAGCTGTTTTTT. It translates to CASSLGFANTGELFF.

The gene calls are TRBV10-3 and TRBJ1-2, with a possible D match to TRBD1 (6 bases). Germline V gene sequence: CDR1 ENHRY, CDR2 SYGVKD. This CDR3 is 14 amino acids long. With 9 bases removed from V and 7 bases from J, the gap between germline ends came to 21 bases. The CDR3 coding sequence is TGTGCCATAGAAAATCACGCAGGGGCCAGTGGCTACACCTTC. As protein: CAIENHAGASGYTF.

The J gene is TRBJ2-7, the V gene TRBV7-9; 10 bases match TRBD2. The germline V gene has CDR1 SEHNR and CDR2 FQNEAQ (reference sequence). V shed 6 bases and J 1 base; nucleotides not matched to a gene: 6. The CDR3 is 15 residues long. The CDR3 sequence: CASSSLAGASYEQYF. CDR3 nucleotide sequence: TGTGCCAGCAGTTCTCTAGCGGGAGCGTCCTACGAGCAGTACTTC.

This chain uses TRBV30 with TRBJ1-2; D uncertain. Germline-derived CDR1 and CDR2 are GTSNPN and SVGIG (reference sequence). V was shortened by 4 bases and J by 4 bases, with 10 bases between the two germline ends. The CDR3 is made up of 12 amino acids. Written as DNA, the CDR3 is TGTGCCTGGAACCCCCGGAGCTATGGCTACACCTTC. It translates to CAWNPRSYGYTF.

The chain is built from TRBV2 and TRBJ1-5, with D uncertain. Looked up from germline, CDR1 is SNHLY and CDR2 is FYNNEI. The CDR3 totals 13 residues. V was trimmed by 7 bases and J by 0 bases, leaving 7 bases between them. DNA for the CDR3: TGTGCCAGCAACCTTAATAGCAATCAGCCCCAGCATTTT. Amino acids: CASNLNSNQPQHF.

This chain connects TRBV6-6 to TRBJ2-7; no definite D call. V lost 0 bases and J lost 3, with 15 bases in between. Germline values: CDR1 MNHNY, CDR2 SVGAGI (reference sequence). The CDR3 consists of 16 residues. The DNA of the CDR3 is TGTGCCAGCAGTTACTCGTATTCTGGCAGAGTCTACGAGCAGTACTTC. This gives the protein CASSYSYSGRVYEQYF.

The rearrangement links TRBV28 to TRBJ2-3, with D tentatively TRBD2 (6 bases). Germline values: CDR1 MDHEN, CDR2 SYDVKM. Between the trimmed V and J ends, which lost 5 bases and 3 bases, there was a span of 18 bases. This CDR3 comprises 16 residues. The CDR3 DNA follows: TGTGCCAGCAGTCCTACTAGCCCCCGCGTAACAGATACGCAGTATTTT. Its translation is CASSPTSPRVTDTQYF.

The V gene is TRBV6-5, the J gene TRBJ2-7; no firm D call. The CDR3 totals 13 residues. V lost 7 bases, J lost 2 bases, and 12 bases lay in between. Germline loops: CDR1 MNHEY, CDR2 SVGAGI. The CDR3 region has the DNA TGTGCCAGCATGAGGAGCCATACCTACGAGCAGTACTTC. Its translation is CASMRSHTYEQYF.